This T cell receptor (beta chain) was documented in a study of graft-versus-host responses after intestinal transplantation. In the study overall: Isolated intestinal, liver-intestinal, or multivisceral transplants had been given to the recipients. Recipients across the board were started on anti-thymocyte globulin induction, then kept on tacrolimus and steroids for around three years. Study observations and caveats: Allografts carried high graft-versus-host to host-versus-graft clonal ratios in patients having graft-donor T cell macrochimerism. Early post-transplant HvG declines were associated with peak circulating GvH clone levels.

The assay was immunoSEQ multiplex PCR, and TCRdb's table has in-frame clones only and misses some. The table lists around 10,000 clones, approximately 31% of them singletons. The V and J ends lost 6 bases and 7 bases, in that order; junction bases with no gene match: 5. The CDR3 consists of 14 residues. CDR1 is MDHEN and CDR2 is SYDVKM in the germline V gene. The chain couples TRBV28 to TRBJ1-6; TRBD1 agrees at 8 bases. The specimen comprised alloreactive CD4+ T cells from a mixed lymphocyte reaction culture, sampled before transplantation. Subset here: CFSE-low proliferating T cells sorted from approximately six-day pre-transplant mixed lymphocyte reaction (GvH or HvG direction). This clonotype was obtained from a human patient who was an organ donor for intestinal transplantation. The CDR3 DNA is TGTGCCAGCAGGTTGGGACAGGTGAATTCACCCCTCCACTTT. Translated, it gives CASRLGQVNSPLHF.